This TCR beta chain was captured by sequencing in a study of shared clonotypes between healthy human individuals. The study's findings and limits: What naive subsets generally showed was a larger estimated richness than memory subsets showed. Some clonotypes were shared by all four sorted-subset donors, while others were not shared. The non-shared ones had lower generation probabilities than the shared ones.

A note on this clone: Antigen specificity is unknown.

The data were produced by immunoSEQ multiplex PCR, yet TCRdb's version contains in-frame clones alone and is incomplete. The sample carries millions of clones, about 92% recorded once. The CDR3 covers 14 residues. CDR1 is LNHNV and CDR2 is YYDKDF in the germline V gene (reference sequence). V was pared by 4 bases and J by 3 bases, with 10 bases between. Naive CD8 cells lacked CD45RO, underwent positive selection for CCR7 and left out terminally differentiated effector memory CD45RA+ cells. The chain joins TRBV15 to TRBJ1-5, with a tentative D call TRBD1 (5 bases). Specimen: naive CD8+ T cells from PBMCs. The sequence was obtained from a man between 18 and 35 years old in good health. Some clones in this sample may be carry-over from other donors' samples. This CDR3 is CATSKGGANQPQHF. The CDR3 coding sequence is TGTGCCACCAGCAAGGGAGGGGCCAATCAGCCCCAGCATTTT. Full variable domain (outside the CDR3, taken from reference TRBV15 and TRBJ1-5): DAMVIQNPRYQVTQFGKPVTLSCSQTLNHNVMYWYQQKSSQAPKLLFHYYDKDFNNEADTPDNFQSRRPNTSFCFLDIRSPGLGDTAMYLCATSKGGANQPQHFGDGTRLSIL.